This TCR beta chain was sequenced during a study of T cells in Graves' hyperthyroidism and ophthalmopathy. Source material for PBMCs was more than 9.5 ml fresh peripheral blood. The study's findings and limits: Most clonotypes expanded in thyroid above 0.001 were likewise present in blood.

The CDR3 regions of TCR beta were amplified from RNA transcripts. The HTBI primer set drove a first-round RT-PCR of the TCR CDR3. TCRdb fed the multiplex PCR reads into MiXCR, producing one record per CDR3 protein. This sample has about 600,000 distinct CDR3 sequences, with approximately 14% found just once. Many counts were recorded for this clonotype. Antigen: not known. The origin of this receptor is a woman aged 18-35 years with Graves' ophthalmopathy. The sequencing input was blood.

The CDR3 is CASSSSGQGAGYEQYF. The CDR3 DNA is TGTGCCAGCAGTTCCTCGGGACAAGGGGCGGGCTACGAGCAGTACTTC. The chain employs TRBV28 and TRBJ2-7, with a possible D match to TRBD1 (6 bases). V was trimmed by 4 bases and J by 3 bases, leaving 19 bases between them. Germline V gene lookup returns CDR1 MDHEN and CDR2 SYDVKM. There are 16 residues in the CDR3. The full variable domain, with the rest looked up from reference TRBV28 and TRBJ2-7, is DVKVTQSSRYLVKRTGEKVFLECVQDMDHENMFWYRQDPGLGLRLIYFSYDVKMKEKGDIPEGYSVSREKKERFSLILESASTNQTSMYLCASSSSGQGAGYEQYFGPGTRLTVT.